This entry lists 7 T cell receptor beta chains sequenced from one sample in a study of control samples from healthy donors and cancer patients. Sequencing used immunoSEQ multiplex PCR; TCRdb keeps in-frame clones, though not all of them. The sample records roughly 120,000 clones, 90% to 95% being singletons. The sequencing input was blood. The receptor source for this set is a woman in her late teens or twenties in good health.

The chain employs TRBV28 and TRBJ2-1, with 9 bases lining up with TRBD2. Germline CDR1 and CDR2: MDHEN and SYDVKM. Unmatched junction bases numbered 15, after V lost 3 bases and J lost 9 bases. The CDR3 sequence is 17 residues long. The CDR3 here is CASSFPPIGTSNSEQFF. As DNA, the CDR3 is TGTGCCAGCAGTTTCCCCCCCATCGGGACTAGCAATAGTGAGCAGTTCTTC.

This rearrangement joins TRBV7-2 to TRBJ1-6; D is unresolved. This CDR3 is built from 13 residues. Germline CDR1 and CDR2: SGHTA and FQGNSA. Trimming took off 2 bases at V and 5 bases at J, with 4 bases between the two ends. The CDR3 spells CASSLQNNSPLHF. The CDR3 DNA is TGTGCCAGCAGCTTACAGAATAATTCACCCCTCCACTTT.

The rearrangement joins TRBV10-3 to TRBJ2-7; 10 bases line up with TRBD1. J lost 4 bases, V lost 11 bases, and 8 bases had no gene match. This CDR3 has 13 residues. Germline V gives CDR1 ENHRY, CDR2 SYGVKD. The CDR3 DNA reads TGTGCCGCCCGGGACAGGGGACTATACGAGCAGTACTTC. Translating it yields CAARDRGLYEQYF.

The rearrangement joins TRBV4-1 to TRBJ2-1; TRBD2 matches 9 bases. The CDR3 is 15 residues long. CDR1 and CDR2 (germline): MGHRA, YSYEKL. With V trimmed by 4 bases and J by 9 bases, 10 bases remained unmatched. CDR3 coding DNA: TGCGCCAGCAGCCCAAATAGCGGGAGTCGCGTTGAGCAGTTCTTC. Encoded protein: CASSPNSGSRVEQFF.

CDR3 protein: CASSVVQRAPMPGTSGREPYEQYF. CDR3 bases: TGTGCCAGCAGCGTAGTACAGCGGGCGCCTATGCCCGGGACTAGCGGGAGAGAGCCCTACGAGCAGTACTTC. The V call is TRBV9, the J call TRBJ2-7, with 14 positions matching TRBD2. The junction had 25 bases not matched to a gene; V was cut back by 0 bases and J by 2 bases. The CDR3 contains 24 residues. The germline gives CDR1 SGDLS, CDR2 YYNGEE.

CDR3 in DNA: TGTGCCAGCACGGGACTAGCATCCGTAGCGGATGAGCAGTTCTTC. Protein product: CASTGLASVADEQFF. V and J are TRBV5-6 and TRBJ2-1, with 9 bases lining up with TRBD2. The CDR3 is made up of 15 amino acids. V lost 6 bases and J lost 8; bases outside the gene matches: 12. Germline values: CDR1 SGHDT, CDR2 YYEEEE.

V is TRBV15 and J is TRBJ1-2; a possible D gene is TRBD1 (5 bases). Germline V CDR1 and CDR2: LNHNV, YYDKDF (reference sequence). V was pared by 0 bases and J by 3 bases, with 17 bases between. There are 17 residues in the CDR3. The CDR3 region is CATSRDNGRVFDYGYTF. Written as DNA, the CDR3 is TGTGCCACCAGCAGAGATAATGGCAGGGTGTTTGACTATGGCTACACCTTC.